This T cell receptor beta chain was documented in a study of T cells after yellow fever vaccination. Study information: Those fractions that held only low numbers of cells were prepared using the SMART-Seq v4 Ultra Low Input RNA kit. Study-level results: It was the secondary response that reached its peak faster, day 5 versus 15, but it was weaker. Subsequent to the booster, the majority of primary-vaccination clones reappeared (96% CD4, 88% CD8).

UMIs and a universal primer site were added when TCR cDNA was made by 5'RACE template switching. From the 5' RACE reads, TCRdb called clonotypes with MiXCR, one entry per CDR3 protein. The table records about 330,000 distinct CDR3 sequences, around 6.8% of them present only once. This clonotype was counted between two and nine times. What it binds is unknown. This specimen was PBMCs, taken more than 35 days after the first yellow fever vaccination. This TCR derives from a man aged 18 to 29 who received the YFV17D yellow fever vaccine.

The CDR3 DNA reads TGTGCCAGCAGCTCGACAGTGGGGGAGCTGTTTTTT. Protein: CASSSTVGELFF. This chain joins TRBV11-2 and TRBJ2-2; D possibly corresponds to TRBD1 (5 bases). Germline CDR1 and CDR2: SGHAT and FQNNGV. The CDR3 is 12 amino acids. The V and J ends lost 4 bases and 8 bases respectively, with 8 bases between them.